This paragraph reports one T cell receptor (beta chain). Its target is unknown. This record belongs to a study of response to subunit inactivated influenza vaccine. The ends were cut back, 1 base at V and 11 bases at J, with 14 bases in the middle. The CDR3 totals 13 residues. Germline V gives CDR1 SGHTA, CDR2 FQGNSA. Study observations and caveats: Each seasonal influenza vaccination, the authors suggested, recruits few new T cells.

TCRdb reprocessed the RT-PCR reads with MiXCR, giving one entry per CDR3 protein. The sample lists about 800,000 distinct CDR3 sequences, 21% occurring once. The V call is TRBV7-2, the J call TRBJ1-1, with a weak D call TRBD1 (5 bases). The source of this sequence is a man aged 50-60 years who received an inactivated influenza vaccine. The sample was PBMCs from blood, taken 4 to 6 days after vaccination. The CDR3 reads CASSLEGLRGAFF. CDR3 nucleotide sequence: TGTGCCAGCAGCTTAGAGGGGCTGCGGGGGGCTTTCTTT.